This TCR beta chain was observed in a study of cytotoxic CD8 clonotypes in ibrutinib-treated CLL. This CDR3 comprises 15 residues. The V gene lost 5 bases and the J gene lost 9 bases, with 17 bases spanning the gap. Germline-derived CDR1 and CDR2 are SGHAT and FQNNGV. The method was immunoSEQ multiplex PCR; TCRdb's version includes in-frame clones alone and lacks a portion of them. Counted here are 330,000 or so clones, over 60% occurring once; the ten biggest clones make up around 6.6%. The TCR originated in a human donor with chronic lymphocytic leukemia. The chain employs TRBV11-2 and TRBJ1-6, with TRBD1 as a possible D gene (5 bases). The sequencing here drew on PBMCs, taken after 36 months of ibrutinib treatment. The CDR3 sequence is CASSLGAVLGSPLHF. The CDR3 DNA reads as TGTGCCAGCAGCCTCGGGGCGGTTTTAGGTTCACCCCTCCACTTT.